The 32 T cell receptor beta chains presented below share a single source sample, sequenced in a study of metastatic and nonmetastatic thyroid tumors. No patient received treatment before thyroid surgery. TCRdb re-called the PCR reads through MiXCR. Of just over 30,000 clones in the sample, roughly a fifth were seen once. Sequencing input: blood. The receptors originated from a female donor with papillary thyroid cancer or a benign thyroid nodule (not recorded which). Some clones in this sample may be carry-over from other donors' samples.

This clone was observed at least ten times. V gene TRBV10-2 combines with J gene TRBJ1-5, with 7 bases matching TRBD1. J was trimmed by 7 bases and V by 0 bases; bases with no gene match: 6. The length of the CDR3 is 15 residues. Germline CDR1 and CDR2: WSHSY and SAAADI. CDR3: CASSESYRGGQPQHF. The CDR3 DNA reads TGCGCCAGCAGTGAGTCTTACAGGGGCGGACAGCCCCAGCATTTT.

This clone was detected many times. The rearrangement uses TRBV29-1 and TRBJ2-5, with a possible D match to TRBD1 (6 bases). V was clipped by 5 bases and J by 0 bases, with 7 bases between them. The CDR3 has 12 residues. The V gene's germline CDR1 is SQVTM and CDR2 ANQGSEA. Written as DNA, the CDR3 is TGCAGCGTTTACAGGGACCAAGAGACCCAGTACTTC. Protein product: CSVYRDQETQYF.

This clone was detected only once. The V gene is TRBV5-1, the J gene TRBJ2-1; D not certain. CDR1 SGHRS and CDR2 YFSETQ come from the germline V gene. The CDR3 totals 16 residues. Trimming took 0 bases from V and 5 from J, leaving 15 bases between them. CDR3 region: CASSLEQNTRDNEQFF. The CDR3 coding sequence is TGCGCCAGCAGCTTGGAGCAAAATACCCGGGACAATGAGCAGTTCTTC.

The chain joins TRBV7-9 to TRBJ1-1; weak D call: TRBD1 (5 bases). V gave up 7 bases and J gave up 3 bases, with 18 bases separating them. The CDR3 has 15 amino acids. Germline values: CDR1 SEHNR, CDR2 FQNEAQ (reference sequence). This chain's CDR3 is CASTLKDRGDTEAFF. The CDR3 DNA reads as TGTGCCAGCACCCTAAAGGACCGGGGGGACACTGAAGCTTTCTTT.

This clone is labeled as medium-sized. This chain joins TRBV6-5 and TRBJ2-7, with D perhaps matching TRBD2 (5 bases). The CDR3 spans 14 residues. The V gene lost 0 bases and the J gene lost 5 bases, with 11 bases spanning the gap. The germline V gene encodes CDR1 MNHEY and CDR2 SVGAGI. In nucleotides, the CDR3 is TGTGCCAGCAGTTACTCGAGACGGGAACACGAGCAGTACTTC. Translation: CASSYSRREHEQYF.

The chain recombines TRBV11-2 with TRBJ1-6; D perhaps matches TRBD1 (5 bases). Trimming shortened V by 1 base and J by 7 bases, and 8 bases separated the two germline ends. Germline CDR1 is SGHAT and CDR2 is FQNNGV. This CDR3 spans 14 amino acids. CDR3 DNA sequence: TGTGCCAGCAGCTTAGGGGGGTTGAATTCACCCCTCCACTTT. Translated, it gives CASSLGGLNSPLHF.

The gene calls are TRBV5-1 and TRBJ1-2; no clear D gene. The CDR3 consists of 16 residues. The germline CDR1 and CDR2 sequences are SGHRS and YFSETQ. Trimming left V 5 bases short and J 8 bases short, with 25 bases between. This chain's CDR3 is CASRPALGEPFGGYTF. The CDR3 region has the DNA TGCGCCAGCAGACCCGCCCTGGGCGAACCATTTGGCGGCTACACCTTC.

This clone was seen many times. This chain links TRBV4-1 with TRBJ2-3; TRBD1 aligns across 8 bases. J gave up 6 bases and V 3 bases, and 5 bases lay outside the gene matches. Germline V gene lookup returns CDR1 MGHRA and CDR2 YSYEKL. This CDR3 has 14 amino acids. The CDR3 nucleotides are TGCGCCAGCAGCCAGGACAGGGTAGCGGATACGCAGTATTTT. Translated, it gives CASSQDRVADTQYF.

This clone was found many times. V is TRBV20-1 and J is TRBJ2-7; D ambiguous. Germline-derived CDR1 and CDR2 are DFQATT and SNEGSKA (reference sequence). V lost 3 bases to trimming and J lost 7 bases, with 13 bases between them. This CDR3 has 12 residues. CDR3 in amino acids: CSASSPSEEQYF. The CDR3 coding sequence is TGCAGTGCTAGTTCCCCGTCCGAGGAGCAGTACTTC.

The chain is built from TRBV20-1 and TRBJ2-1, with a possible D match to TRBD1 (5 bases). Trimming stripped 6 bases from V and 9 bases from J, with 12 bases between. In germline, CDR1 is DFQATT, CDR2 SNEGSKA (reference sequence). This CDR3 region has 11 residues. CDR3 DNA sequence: TGCAGTGCCAGGGCTAGAATTGAGCAGTTCTTC. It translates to CSARARIEQFF.

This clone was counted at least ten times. CDR3 residues: CASSPDTFYEQYF. CDR3 sequence (DNA): TGTGCCAGCTCACCGGATACATTCTACGAGCAGTACTTC. The chain couples TRBV18 to TRBJ2-7; D remains ambiguous. V was shortened by 3 bases and J by 3 bases, with 9 bases between the two germline ends. Germline CDR1 is KGHSH and CDR2 is LQKENI. CDR3 size: 13 residues.

The CDR3 nucleotides are TGTGCCAGCTCACCAGAAGGAAGTCGCAATCAGCCCCAGCATTTT. Protein: CASSPEGSRNQPQHF. V gene TRBV18 combines with J gene TRBJ1-5; D is uncertain. V lost 2 bases, J lost 2 bases, and 10 bases lay in between. The CDR3 extends over 15 amino acids. Germline CDR1 KGHSH, CDR2 LQKENI.

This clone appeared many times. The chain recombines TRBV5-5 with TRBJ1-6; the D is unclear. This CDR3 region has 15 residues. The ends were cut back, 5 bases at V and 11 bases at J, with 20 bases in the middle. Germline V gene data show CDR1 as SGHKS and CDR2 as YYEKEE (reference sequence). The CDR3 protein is CASSYGAALTPPLHF. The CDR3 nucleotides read TGTGCCAGCAGTTATGGCGCAGCGCTGACACCACCCCTCCACTTT.

The CDR3 is CSARITGIIEQYF. CDR3 bases: TGCAGTGCTAGGATCACAGGTATTATCGAGCAGTACTTC. The chain employs TRBV20-1 and TRBJ2-7; D perhaps matches TRBD1 (5 bases). With 3 bases removed from V and 6 bases from J, the gap between germline ends came to 15 bases. The CDR3 spans 13 residues. CDR1 and CDR2 (germline): DFQATT, SNEGSKA (reference sequence).

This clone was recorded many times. The CDR3 DNA reads as TGTGCCAGCAGCCCATCCACTAGCGGGGGGGCCACAGATACGCAGTATTTT. This codes for CASSPSTSGGATDTQYF. The genes are TRBV11-1 and TRBJ2-3, with 13 bases matching TRBD2. Germline V gene sequence: CDR1 SGHAT, CDR2 FQDESV (reference sequence). J gave up 2 bases and V 5 bases, and 7 bases lay outside the gene matches. The CDR3 loop spans 17 amino acids. Looking up the rest from reference TRBV11-1 and TRBJ2-3 gives the full variable domain: EAEVAQSPRYKITEKSQAVAFWCDPISGHATLYWYRQILGQGPELLVQFQDESVVDDSQLPKDRFSAERLKGVDSTLKIQPAELGDSAMYLCASSPSTSGGATDTQYFGPGTRLTVL.

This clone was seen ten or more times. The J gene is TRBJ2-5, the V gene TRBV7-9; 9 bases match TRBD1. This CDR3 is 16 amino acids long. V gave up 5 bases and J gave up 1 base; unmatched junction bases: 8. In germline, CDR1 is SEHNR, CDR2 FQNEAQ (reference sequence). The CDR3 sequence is CASSPRGQGLQETQYF. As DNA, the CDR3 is TGTGCCAGCAGCCCCAGGGGACAGGGCCTCCAAGAGACCCAGTACTTC.

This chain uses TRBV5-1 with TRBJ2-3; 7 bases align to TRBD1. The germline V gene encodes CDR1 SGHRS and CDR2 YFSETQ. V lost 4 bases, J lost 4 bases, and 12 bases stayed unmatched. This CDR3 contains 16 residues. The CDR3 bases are TGCGCCAGCAGCCGAGCCGACAGGGTCGGGGCAGATACGCAGTATTTT. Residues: CASSRADRVGADTQYF.

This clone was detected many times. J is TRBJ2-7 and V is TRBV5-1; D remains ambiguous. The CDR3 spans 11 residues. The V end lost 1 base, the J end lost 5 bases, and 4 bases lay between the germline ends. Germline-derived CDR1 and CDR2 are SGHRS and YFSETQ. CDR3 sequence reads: CASSLMDEQYF. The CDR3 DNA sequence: TGCGCCAGCAGCTTGATGGACGAGCAGTACTTC. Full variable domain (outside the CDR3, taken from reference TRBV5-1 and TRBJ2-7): KAGVTQTPRYLIKTRGQQVTLSCSPISGHRSVSWYQQTPGQGLQFLFEYFSETQRNKGNFPGRFSGRQFSNSRSEMNVSTLELGDSALYLCASSLMDEQYFGPGTRLTVT.

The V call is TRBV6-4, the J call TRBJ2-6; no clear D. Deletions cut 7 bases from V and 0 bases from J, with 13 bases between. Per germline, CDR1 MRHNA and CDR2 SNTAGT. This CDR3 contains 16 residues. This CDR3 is CASNVGRTSGANVLTF. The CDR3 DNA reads TGTGCCAGCAATGTAGGACGGACCTCTGGGGCCAACGTCCTGACTTTC.

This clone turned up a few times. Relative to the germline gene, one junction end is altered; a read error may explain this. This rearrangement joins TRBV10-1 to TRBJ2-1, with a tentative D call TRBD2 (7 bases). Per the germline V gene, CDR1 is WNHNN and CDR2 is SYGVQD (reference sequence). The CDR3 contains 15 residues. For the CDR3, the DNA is TGCGTCAGCAGTGAGGAACGGGGGGCAATGGATGAGCAGTTCTTC. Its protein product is CVSSEERGAMDEQFF.

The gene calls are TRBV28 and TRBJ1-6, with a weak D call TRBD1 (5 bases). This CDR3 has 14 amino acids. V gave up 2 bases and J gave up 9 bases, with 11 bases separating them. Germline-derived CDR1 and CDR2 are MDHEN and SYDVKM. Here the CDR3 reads CASSLGDLVSPLHF. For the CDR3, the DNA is TGTGCCAGCAGTTTAGGGGACTTGGTTTCACCCCTCCACTTT.

Written as DNA, the CDR3 is TGTGCCAGCAGTTACGACAGTAATCTGAACACTGAAGCTTTCTTT. Amino acids: CASSYDSNLNTEAFF. The V and J genes are TRBV6-6 and TRBJ1-1; D might be TRBD1 (5 bases). The CDR3 spans 15 residues. Germline V CDR1 and CDR2: MNHNY, SVGAGI (reference sequence). Trimming stripped 2 bases from V and 0 bases from J, with 10 bases between.

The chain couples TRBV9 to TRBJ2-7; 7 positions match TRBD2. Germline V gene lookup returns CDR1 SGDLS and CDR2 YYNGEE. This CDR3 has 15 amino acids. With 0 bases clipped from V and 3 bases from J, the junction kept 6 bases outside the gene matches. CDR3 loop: CASSVDGGNYYEQYF. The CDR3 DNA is TGTGCCAGCAGCGTAGACGGGGGGAACTACTACGAGCAGTACTTC.

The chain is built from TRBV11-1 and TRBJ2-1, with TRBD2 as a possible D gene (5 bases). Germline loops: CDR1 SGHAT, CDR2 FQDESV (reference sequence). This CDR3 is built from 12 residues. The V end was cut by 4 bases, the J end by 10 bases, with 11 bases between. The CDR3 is CASSSQKREQFF. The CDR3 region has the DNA TGTGCCAGCAGCTCCCAAAAGCGGGAGCAGTTCTTC.

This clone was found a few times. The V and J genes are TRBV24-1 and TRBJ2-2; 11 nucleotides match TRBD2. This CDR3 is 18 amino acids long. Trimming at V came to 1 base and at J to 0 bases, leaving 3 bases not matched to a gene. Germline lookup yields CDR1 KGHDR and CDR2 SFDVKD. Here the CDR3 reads CATSDLGTSGPNTGELFF. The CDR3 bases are TGTGCCACCAGTGATTTAGGGACTAGCGGACCGAACACCGGGGAGCTGTTTTTT.

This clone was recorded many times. As DNA, the CDR3 is TGTGCCAGCAGTCGGACTAGCGGGGGGTCTAACACCGGGGAGCTGTTTTTT. Protein product: CASSRTSGGSNTGELFF. The chain recombines TRBV6-1 with TRBJ2-2; 14 bases line up with TRBD2. There are 17 residues in the CDR3. Trimming took 5 bases from V and 2 from J; bases not matched to a gene: 4. The germline CDR1 and CDR2 sequences are MNHNS and SASEGT.

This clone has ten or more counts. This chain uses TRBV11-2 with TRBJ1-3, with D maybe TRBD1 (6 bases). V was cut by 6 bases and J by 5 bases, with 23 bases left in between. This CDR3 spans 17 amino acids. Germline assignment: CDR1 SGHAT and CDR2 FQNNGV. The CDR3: CASSIRGLTGGRNTIYF. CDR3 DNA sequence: TGTGCCAGCAGTATTAGAGGCTTGACGGGGGGCCGAAACACCATATATTTT.

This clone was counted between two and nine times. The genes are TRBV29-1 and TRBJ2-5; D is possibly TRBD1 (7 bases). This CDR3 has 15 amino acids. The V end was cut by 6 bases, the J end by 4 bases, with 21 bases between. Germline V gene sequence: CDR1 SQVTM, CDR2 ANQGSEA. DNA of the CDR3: TGCAGCGTGAACTCGCGACAGGGAGGTAGAGAGACCCAGTACTTC. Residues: CSVNSRQGGRETQYF.

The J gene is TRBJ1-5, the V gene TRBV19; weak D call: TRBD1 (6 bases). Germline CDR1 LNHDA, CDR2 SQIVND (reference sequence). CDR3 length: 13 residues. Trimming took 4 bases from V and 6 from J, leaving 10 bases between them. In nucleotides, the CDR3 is TGTGCCAGTAGTAACAGGGAGAGTCAGCCCCAGCATTTT. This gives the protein CASSNRESQPQHF.

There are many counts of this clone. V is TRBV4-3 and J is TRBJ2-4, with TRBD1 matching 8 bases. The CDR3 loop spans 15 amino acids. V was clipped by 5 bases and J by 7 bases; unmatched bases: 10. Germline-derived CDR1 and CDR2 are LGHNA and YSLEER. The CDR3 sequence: CASSFRTGQGNIQYF. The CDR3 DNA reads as TGCGCCAGCAGCTTCCGGACAGGGCAGGGGAACATTCAGTACTTC.

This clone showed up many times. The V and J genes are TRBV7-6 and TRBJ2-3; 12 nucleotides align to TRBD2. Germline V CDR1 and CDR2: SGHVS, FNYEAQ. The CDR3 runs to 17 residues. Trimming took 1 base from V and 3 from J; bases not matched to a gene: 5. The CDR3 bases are TGTGCCAGCAGCTTAGGCCCTAGCGGGGGGGGAACAGATACGCAGTATTTT. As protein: CASSLGPSGGGTDTQYF.

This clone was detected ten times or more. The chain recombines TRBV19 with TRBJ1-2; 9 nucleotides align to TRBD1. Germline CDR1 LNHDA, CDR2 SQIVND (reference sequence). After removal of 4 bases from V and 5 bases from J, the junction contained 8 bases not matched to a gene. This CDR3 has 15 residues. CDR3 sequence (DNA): TGTGCCAGTAGTAACCCCCGTGACAGGGGGTATGGCTACACCTTC. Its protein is CASSNPRDRGYGYTF.